The 8 T cell receptor beta chains given below trace back to one sample, sequenced in a study of cytomegalovirus exposure and HLA in healthy donors. Here immunoSEQ multiplex PCR was the method, and the copy in TCRdb shows in-frame clones only, minus some. The table lists roughly 350,000 clones, approximately 90% of them singletons. Source material: PBMCs. The receptors were sampled from a woman aged 18-29 years in good health and CMV-seronegative.

The V and J genes are TRBV29-1 and TRBJ2-7; D is perhaps TRBD1 (5 bases). This CDR3 is built from 13 residues. V dropped 5 bases and J dropped 2 bases, with 13 bases sitting between them. CDR1 is SQVTM, CDR2 ANQGSEA, per germline. CDR3 protein: CSVRTGLTYEQYF. The DNA of the CDR3 is TGCAGCGTTCGAACAGGCCTAACCTACGAGCAGTACTTC.

The chain carries TRBV19 and TRBJ2-5; possibly TRBD2 for D (6 bases). V lost 5 bases and J 1 base, leaving 11 bases between the germline ends. CDR1 is LNHDA and CDR2 is SQIVND in the germline V gene (reference sequence). This CDR3 has 14 amino acids. The CDR3 sequence is CASSVSSVQETQYF. Written as DNA, the CDR3 is TGTGCCAGTAGTGTGTCTAGCGTCCAAGAGACCCAGTACTTC.

CDR3 bases: TGTGCCAGCAGTTTTGTCCCTAGCGGGATTTTCGGGTCTAGCACAGATACGCAGTATTTT. This codes for CASSFVPSGIFGSSTDTQYF. The chain links TRBV28 to TRBJ2-3, with 9 bases matching TRBD2. Trimming removed 3 bases from V and 0 bases from J; junction bases left unmatched: 16. In germline, CDR1 is MDHEN, CDR2 SYDVKM. CDR3 length equals 20 residues.

The chain joins TRBV28 to TRBJ2-7; D is uncertain. This CDR3 is built from 14 residues. Trimming left V 5 bases short and J 0 bases short, with 11 bases between. The V gene's germline CDR1 is MDHEN and CDR2 SYDVKM. The CDR3 reads CASSIHGVSYEQYF. CDR3 DNA sequence: TGTGCCAGCAGTATCCACGGAGTCTCCTACGAGCAGTACTTC.

This rearrangement joins TRBV7-2 to TRBJ2-7; tentative D call: TRBD1 (6 bases). There are 15 residues in the CDR3. Trimming stripped 7 bases from V and 3 bases from J, with 19 bases between. CDR1 SGHTA and CDR2 FQGNSA come from the germline V gene. The DNA for the CDR3 is TGTGCCAGCACCACTCAGCAGGGGCCGGGCTACGAGCAGTACTTC. This codes for CASTTQQGPGYEQYF.

This clone was seen more than once but under ten times. This chain links TRBV7-6 with TRBJ2-2; maybe TRBD2 (6 bases). The V gene lost 5 bases and the J gene lost 6 bases, with 16 bases spanning the gap. Germline assignment: CDR1 SGHVS and CDR2 FNYEAQ. The CDR3 extends over 15 amino acids. The CDR3 protein is CASSPGGWRAGELFF. The CDR3 coding sequence is TGTGCCAGCAGCCCCGGAGGGTGGCGGGCCGGGGAGCTGTTTTTT.

Note on this clone: Other nucleotide sequences from this sample produce the same CDR3. The chain joins TRBV5-1 to TRBJ2-5; 13 bases match TRBD2. The junction had 3 bases not matched to a gene; V was cut back by 0 bases and J by 4 bases. The germline V gene has CDR1 SGHRS and CDR2 YFSETQ. This CDR3 has 16 residues. This CDR3 reads CASSLGLAGGGETQYF. CDR3 sequence (DNA): TGCGCCAGCAGCTTGGGACTAGCGGGAGGTGGAGAGACCCAGTACTTC.

The CDR3 spells CASSLAIASGTIHEQYF. CDR3 sequence (DNA): TGCGCCAGCAGCTTGGCCATCGCTAGCGGGACAATTCACGAGCAGTACTTC. The chain uses TRBV5-1 and TRBJ2-7, with 9 bases identical to TRBD2. The CDR3 is 17 amino acids. The V segment lost 0 bases and the J segment 5 bases; nucleotides outside the gene matches: 12. Looked up from germline, CDR1 is SGHRS and CDR2 is YFSETQ. Drawing the rest from reference TRBV5-1 and TRBJ2-7, the complete variable domain is KAGVTQTPRYLIKTRGQQVTLSCSPISGHRSVSWYQQTPGQGLQFLFEYFSETQRNKGNFPGRFSGRQFSNSRSEMNVSTLELGDSALYLCASSLAIASGTIHEQYFGPGTRLTVT.